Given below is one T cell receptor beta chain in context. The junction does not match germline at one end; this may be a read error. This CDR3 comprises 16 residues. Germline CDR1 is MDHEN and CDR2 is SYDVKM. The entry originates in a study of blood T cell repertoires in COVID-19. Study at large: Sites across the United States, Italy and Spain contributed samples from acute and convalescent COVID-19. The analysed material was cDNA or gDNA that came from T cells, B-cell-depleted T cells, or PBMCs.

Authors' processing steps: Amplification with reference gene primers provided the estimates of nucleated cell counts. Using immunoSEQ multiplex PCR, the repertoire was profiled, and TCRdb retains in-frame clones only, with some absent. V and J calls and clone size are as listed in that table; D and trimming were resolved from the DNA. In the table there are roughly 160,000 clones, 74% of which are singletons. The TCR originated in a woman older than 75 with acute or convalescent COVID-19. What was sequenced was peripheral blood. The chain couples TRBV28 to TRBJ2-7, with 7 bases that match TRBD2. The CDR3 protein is CASSLQVGGPSDEQYF. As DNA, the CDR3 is TGTGCCAGCAGCTTGCAGGTGGGAGGGCCCTCCGACGAGCAGTACTTC.